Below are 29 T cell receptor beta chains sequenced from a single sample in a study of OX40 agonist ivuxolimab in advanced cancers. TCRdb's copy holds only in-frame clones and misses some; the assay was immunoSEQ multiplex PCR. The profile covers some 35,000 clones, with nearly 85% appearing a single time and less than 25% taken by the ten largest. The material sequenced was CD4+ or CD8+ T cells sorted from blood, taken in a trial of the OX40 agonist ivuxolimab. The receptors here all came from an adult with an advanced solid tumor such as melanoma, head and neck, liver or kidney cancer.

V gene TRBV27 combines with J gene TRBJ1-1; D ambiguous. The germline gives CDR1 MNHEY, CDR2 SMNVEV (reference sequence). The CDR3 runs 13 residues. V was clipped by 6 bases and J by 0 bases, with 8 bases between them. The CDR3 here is CASRDGLNTEAFF. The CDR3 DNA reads TGTGCCAGCAGGGACGGCTTGAACACTGAAGCTTTCTTT.

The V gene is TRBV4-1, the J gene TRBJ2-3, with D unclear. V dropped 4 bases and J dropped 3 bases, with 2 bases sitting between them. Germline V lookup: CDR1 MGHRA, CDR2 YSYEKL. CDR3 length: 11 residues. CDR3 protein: CASSRTDTQYF. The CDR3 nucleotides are TGCGCCAGCAGCCGAACAGATACGCAGTATTTT.

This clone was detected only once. The CDR3, as DNA: TGTGCCAGCAGCTTGTCCCCGCGTGGGGAAAAACTGTTTTTT. As protein: CASSLSPRGEKLFF. This sequence joins TRBV7-6 and TRBJ1-4; D is undetermined. Looked up from germline, CDR1 is SGHVS and CDR2 is FNYEAQ. Trimming cost V 3 bases and J 8 bases, with 13 bases left between them. CDR3 size: 14 residues.

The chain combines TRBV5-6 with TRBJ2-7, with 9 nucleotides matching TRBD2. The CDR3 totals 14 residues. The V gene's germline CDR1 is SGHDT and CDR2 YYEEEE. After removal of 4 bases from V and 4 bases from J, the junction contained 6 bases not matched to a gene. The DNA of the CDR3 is TGTGCCAGCAGCGTGGGACTAGCCCATTACGAGCAGTACTTC. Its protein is CASSVGLAHYEQYF.

CDR3 nucleotides: TGTGCCTGGAGCATGGGAGATGTTACCCAGTACTTC. It translates to CAWSMGDVTQYF. The chain links TRBV30 to TRBJ2-5; possible D gene TRBD2, 5 bases. This CDR3 has 12 residues. From germline, CDR1 is GTSNPN and CDR2 SVGIG (reference sequence). Trimming took off 3 bases at V and 8 bases at J, with 13 bases between the two ends.

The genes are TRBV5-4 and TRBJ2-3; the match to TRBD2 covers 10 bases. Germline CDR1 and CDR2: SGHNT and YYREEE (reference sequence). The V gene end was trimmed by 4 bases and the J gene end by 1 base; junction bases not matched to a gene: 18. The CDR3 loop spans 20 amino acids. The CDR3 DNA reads TGTGCCAGCAGCCCCTCCGTATGGAGCGGGAGGGCCGCGCGCACAGATACGCAGTATTTT. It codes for CASSPSVWSGRAARTDTQYF. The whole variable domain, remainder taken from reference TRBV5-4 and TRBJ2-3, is ETGVTQSPTHLIKTRGQQVTLRCSSQSGHNTVSWYQQALGQGPQFIFQYYREEENGRGNFPPRFSGLQFPNYSSELNVNALELDDSALYLCASSPSVWSGRAARTDTQYFGPGTRLTVL.

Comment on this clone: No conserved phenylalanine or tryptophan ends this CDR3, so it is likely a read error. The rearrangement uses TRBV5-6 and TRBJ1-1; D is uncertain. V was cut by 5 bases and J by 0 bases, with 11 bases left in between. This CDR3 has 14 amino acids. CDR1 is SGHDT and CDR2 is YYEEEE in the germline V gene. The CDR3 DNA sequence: TGTGCCAGCAGTTCGGACGGAGTGAACACTGAAGCTTTCCTT. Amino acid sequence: CASSSDGVNTEAFL.

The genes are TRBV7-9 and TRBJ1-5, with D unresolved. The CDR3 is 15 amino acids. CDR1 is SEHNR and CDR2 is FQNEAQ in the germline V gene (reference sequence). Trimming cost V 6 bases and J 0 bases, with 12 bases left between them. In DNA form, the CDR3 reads TGTGCCAGCAGTCAGGACGATTTTAGCAATCAGCCCCAGCATTTT. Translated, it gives CASSQDDFSNQPQHF.

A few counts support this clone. CDR3: CASSQDLHRNTEAFF. CDR3 coding DNA: TGTGCCAGCAGCCAAGATCTGCACAGAAACACTGAAGCTTTCTTT. This sequence joins TRBV14 and TRBJ1-1; D remains unclear. Germline values: CDR1 SGHDN, CDR2 FVKESK. This CDR3 comprises 15 residues. V shed 0 bases and J shed 2 bases, with 10 bases lying between them. Supplemented by reference TRBV14 and TRBJ1-1, the full variable domain reads EAGVTQFPSHSVIEKGQTVTLRCDPISGHDNLYWYRRVMGKEIKFLLHFVKESKQDESGMPNNRFLAERTGGTYSTLKVQPAELEDSGVYFCASSQDLHRNTEAFFGQGTRLTVV.

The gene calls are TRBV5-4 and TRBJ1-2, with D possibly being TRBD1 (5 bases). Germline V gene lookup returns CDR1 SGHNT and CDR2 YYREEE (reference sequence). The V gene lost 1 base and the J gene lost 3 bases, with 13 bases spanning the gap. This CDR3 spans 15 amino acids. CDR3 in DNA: TGTGCCAGCAGCTTGAGGGGCGGGGAAGACTATGGCTACACCTTC. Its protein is CASSLRGGEDYGYTF.

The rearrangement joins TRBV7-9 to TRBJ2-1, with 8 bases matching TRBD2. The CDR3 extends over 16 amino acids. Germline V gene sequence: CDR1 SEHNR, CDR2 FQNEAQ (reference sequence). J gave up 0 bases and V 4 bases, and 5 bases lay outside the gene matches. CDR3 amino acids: CASSSLAVGSYNEQFF. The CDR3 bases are TGTGCCAGCAGCTCACTAGCGGTTGGCTCCTACAATGAGCAGTTCTTC.

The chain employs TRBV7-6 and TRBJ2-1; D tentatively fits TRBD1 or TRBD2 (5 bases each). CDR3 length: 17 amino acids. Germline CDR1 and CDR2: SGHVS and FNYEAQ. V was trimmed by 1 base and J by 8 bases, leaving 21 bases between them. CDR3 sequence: CASSLDPRDGTMDEQFF. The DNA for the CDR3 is TGTGCCAGCAGCTTAGATCCCCGTGATGGGACGATGGATGAGCAGTTCTTC.

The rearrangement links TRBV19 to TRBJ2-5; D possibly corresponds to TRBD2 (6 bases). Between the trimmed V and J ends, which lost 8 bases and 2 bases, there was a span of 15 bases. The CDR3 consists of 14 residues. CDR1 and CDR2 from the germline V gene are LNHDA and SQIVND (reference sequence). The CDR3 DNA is TGTGCCAGTGGCGGGGACTCAAAACAAGAGACCCAGTACTTC. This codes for CASGGDSKQETQYF.

Here the CDR3 reads CASSQDGATGANVLTF. CDR3 DNA: TGTGCCAGCAGCCAAGACGGGGCTACTGGGGCCAACGTCCTGACTTTC. The chain is built from TRBV5-4 and TRBJ2-6, with D perhaps matching TRBD1 or TRBD2 (5 bases each). This CDR3 spans 16 amino acids. V was pared by 4 bases and J by 2 bases, with 13 bases between. Germline V gene lookup returns CDR1 SGHNT and CDR2 YYREEE (reference sequence).

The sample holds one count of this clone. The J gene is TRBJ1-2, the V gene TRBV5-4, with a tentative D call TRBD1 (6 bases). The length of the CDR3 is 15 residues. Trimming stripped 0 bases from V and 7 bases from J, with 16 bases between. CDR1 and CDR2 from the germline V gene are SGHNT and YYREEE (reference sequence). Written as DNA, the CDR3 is TGTGCCAGCAGCTTGGATTTTGAGGCCAGGGGTGGCTACACCTTC. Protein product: CASSLDFEARGGYTF. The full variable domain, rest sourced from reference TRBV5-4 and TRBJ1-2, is ETGVTQSPTHLIKTRGQQVTLRCSSQSGHNTVSWYQQALGQGPQFIFQYYREEENGRGNFPPRFSGLQFPNYSSELNVNALELDDSALYLCASSLDFEARGGYTFGSGTRLTVV.

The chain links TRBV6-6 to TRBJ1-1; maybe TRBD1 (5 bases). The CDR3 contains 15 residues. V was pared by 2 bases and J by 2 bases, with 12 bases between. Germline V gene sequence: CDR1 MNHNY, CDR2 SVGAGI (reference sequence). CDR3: CASSYPGGVNTEAFF. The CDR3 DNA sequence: TGTGCCAGCAGTTACCCCGGGGGTGTTAACACTGAAGCTTTCTTT.

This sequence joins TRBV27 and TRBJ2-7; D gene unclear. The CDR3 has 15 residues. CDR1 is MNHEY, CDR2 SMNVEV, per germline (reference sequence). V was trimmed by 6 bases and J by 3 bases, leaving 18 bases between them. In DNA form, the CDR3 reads TGTGCCAGCAGCCGCATACCCGCGGAGATCTACGAGCAGTACTTC. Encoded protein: CASSRIPAEIYEQYF.

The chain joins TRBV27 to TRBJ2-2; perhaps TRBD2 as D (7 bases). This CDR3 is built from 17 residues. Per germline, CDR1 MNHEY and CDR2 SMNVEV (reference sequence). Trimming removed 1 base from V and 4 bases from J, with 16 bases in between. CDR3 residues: CASSLYGGGAITGELFF. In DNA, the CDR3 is TGTGCCAGCAGTTTATACGGTGGGGGGGCGATCACCGGGGAGCTGTTTTTT.

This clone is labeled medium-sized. CDR3: CASSLSPAPLGYTF. The CDR3 bases are TGTGCCAGCAGTTTATCGCCAGCTCCCCTTGGCTACACCTTC. The chain couples TRBV27 to TRBJ1-2; no firm D call. The CDR3 totals 14 residues. Germline values: CDR1 MNHEY, CDR2 SMNVEV (reference sequence). V lost 0 bases, J lost 7 bases, and 12 bases lay in between.

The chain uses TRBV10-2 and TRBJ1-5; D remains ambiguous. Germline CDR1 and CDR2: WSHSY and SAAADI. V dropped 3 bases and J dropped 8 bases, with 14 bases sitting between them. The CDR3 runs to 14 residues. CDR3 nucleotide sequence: TGCGCCAGCAGTGAATTCCCCTACCCAGAGCCCCAGCATTTT. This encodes CASSEFPYPEPQHF.

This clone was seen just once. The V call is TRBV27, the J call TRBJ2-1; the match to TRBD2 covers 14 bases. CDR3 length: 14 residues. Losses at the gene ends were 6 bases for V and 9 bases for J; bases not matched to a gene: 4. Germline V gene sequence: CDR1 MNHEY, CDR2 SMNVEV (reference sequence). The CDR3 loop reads CASSPGTSGGEQFF. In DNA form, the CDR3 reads TGTGCCAGCAGCCCCGGGACTAGCGGGGGTGAGCAGTTCTTC.

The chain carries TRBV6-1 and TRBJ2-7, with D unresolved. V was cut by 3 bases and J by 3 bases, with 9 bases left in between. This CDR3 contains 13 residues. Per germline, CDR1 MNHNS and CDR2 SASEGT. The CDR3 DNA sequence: TGTGCCAGCAGTGATTGGAGAAACTACGAGCAGTACTTC. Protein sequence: CASSDWRNYEQYF.

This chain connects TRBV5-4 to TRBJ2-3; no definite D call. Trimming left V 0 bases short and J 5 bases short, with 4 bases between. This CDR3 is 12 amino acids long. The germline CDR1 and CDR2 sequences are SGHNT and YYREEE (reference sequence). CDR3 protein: CASSLALDTQYF. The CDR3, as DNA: TGTGCCAGCAGCTTGGCACTAGATACGCAGTATTTT.

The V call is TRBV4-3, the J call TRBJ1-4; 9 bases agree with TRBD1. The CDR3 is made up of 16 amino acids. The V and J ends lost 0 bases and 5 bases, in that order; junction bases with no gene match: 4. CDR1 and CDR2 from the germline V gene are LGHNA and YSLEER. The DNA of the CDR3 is TGCGCCAGCAGCCAAGAGTTAGGGACAGGGAATGAAAAACTGTTTTTT. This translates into CASSQELGTGNEKLFF.

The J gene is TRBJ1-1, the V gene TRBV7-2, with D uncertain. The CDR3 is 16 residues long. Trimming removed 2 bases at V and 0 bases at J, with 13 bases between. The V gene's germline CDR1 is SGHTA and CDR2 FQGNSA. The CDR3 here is CASSLNHPPMNTEAFF. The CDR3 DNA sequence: TGTGCCAGCAGCTTAAATCACCCTCCTATGAACACTGAAGCTTTCTTT.

CDR3 sequence (DNA): TGTGCCAGCAGTTTAAAAAGTAGGGAGGACTATGGCTACACCTTC. Protein sequence: CASSLKSREDYGYTF. The J gene is TRBJ1-2, the V gene TRBV27; D is unresolved. The V gene lost 2 bases and the J gene lost 3 bases, with 13 bases spanning the gap. The length of the CDR3 is 15 residues. Germline loops: CDR1 MNHEY, CDR2 SMNVEV (reference sequence).

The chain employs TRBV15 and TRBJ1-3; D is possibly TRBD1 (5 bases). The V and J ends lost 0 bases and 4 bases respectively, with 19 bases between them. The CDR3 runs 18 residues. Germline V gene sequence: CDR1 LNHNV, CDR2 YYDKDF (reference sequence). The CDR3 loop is CATSRDVDSFRSGNTIYF. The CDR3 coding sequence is TGTGCCACCAGCAGAGATGTCGACAGTTTTCGATCCGGAAACACCATATATTTT. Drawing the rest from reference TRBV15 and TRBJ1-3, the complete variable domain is DAMVIQNPRYQVTQFGKPVTLSCSQTLNHNVMYWYQQKSSQAPKLLFHYYDKDFNNEADTPDNFQSRRPNTSFCFLDIRSPGLGDTAMYLCATSRDVDSFRSGNTIYFGEGSWLTVV.

The CDR3 spells CASRTPGLAGVIEQFF. The DNA of the CDR3 is TGCGCCAGCAGAACCCCGGGACTAGCGGGAGTAATTGAGCAGTTCTTC. The rearrangement joins TRBV5-1 to TRBJ2-1, with 14 bases identical to TRBD2. This CDR3 region has 16 residues. V lost 5 bases to trimming and J lost 9 bases; unmatched junction nucleotides: 10. CDR1 and CDR2 (germline): SGHRS, YFSETQ.

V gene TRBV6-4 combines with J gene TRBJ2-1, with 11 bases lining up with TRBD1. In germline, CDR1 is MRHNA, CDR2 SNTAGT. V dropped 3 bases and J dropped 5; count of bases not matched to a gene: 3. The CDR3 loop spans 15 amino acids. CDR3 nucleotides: TGTGCCAGCAGTGAAGGACAGGGGGCGAACAATGAGCAGTTCTTC. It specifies CASSEGQGANNEQFF.